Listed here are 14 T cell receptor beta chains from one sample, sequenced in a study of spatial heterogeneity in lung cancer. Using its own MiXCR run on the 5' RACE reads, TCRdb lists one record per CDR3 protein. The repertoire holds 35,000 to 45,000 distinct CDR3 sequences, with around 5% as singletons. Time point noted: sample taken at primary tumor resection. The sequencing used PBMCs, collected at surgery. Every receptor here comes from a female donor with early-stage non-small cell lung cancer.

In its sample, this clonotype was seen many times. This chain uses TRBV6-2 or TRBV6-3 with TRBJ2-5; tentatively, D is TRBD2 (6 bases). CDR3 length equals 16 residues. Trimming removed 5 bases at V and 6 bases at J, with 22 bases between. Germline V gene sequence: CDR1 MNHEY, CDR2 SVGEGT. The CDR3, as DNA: TGTGCCAGCAGTCGCAATTCCCAGACTAGTGTGAAGACCCAGTACTTC. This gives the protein CASSRNSQTSVKTQYF.

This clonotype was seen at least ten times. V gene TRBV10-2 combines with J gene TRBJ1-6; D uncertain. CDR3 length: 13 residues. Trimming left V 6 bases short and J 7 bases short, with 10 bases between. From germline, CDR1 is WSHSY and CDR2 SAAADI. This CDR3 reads CASREVGNSPLHF. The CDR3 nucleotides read TGCGCCAGCAGGGAGGTAGGGAATTCACCCCTCCACTTT.

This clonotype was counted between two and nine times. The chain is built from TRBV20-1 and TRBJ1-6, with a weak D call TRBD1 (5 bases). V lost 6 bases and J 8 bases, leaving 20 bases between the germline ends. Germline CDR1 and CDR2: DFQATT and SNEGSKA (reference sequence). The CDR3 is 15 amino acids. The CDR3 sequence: CSARTSPGNDSPLHF. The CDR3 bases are TGCAGTGCGCGGACGAGCCCAGGGAACGATTCACCCCTCCACTTT.

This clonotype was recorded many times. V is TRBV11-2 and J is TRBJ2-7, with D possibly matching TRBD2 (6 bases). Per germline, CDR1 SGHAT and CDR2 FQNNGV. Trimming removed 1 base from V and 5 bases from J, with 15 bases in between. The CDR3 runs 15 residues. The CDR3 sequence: CASSLGGGGFDEQYF. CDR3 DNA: TGTGCCAGCAGCTTAGGAGGTGGGGGGTTCGACGAGCAGTACTTC.

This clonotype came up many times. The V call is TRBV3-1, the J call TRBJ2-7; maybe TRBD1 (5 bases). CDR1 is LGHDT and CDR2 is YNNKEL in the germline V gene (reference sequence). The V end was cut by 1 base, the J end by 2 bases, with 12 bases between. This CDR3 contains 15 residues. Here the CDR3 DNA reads TGTGCCAGCAGCCAAGGGGGCGCGGTAACCTACGAGCAGTACTTC. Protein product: CASSQGGAVTYEQYF.

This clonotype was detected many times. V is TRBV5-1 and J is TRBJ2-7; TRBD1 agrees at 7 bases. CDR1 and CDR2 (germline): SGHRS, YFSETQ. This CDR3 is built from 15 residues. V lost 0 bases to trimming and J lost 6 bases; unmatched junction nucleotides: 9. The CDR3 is CASSLGGQTLTEQYF. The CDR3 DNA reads TGCGCCAGCAGCTTGGGGGGACAGACACTAACCGAGCAGTACTTC.

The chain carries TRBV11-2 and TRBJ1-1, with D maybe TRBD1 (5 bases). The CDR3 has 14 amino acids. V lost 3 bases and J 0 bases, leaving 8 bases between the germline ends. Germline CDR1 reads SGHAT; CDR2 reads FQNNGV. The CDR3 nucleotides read TGTGCCAGCAGCTTGCAGGGAATGAACACTGAAGCTTTCTTT. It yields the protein CASSLQGMNTEAFF.

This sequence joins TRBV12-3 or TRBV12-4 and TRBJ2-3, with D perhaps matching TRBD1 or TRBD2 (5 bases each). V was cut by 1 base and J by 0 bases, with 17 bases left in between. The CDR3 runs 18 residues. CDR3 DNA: TGTGCCAGCAGTTTAGTGTTGGGACGGATTTCTAGCACAGATACGCAGTATTTT. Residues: CASSLVLGRISSTDTQYF.

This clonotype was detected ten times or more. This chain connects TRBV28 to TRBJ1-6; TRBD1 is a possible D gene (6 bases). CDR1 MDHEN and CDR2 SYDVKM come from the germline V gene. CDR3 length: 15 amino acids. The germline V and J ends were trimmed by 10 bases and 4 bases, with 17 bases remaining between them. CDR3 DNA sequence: TGTGCCACCGCAGTGGGAACAGGGTATAATTCACCCCTCCACTTT. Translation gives CATAVGTGYNSPLHF.

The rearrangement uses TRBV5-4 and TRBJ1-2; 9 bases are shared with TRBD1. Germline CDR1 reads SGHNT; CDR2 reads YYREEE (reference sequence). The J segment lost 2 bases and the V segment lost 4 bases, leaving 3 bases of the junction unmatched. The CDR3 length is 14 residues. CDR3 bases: TGTGCCAGCAGCCCCGGACAGGGGAACTATGGCTACACCTTC. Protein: CASSPGQGNYGYTF.

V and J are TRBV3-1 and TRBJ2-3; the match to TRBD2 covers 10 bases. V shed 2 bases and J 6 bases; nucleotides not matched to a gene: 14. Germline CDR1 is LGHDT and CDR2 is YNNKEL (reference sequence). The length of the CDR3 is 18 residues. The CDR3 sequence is CASSQIDPRSGGADTQYF. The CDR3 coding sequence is TGTGCCAGCAGCCAAATCGATCCGCGGAGCGGGGGGGCGGATACGCAGTATTTT.

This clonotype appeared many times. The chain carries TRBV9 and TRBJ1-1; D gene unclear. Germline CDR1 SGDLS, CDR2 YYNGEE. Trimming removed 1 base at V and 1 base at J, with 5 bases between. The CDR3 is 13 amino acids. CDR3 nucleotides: TGTGCCAGCAGCGTAAGCTCGAACACTGAAGCTTTCTTT. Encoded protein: CASSVSSNTEAFF.

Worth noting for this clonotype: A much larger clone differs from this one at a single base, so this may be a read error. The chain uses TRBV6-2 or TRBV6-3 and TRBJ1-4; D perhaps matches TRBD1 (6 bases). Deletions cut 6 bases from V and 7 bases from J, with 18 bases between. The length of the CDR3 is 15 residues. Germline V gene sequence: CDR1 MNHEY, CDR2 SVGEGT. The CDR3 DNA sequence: TGTGCCAGCAGCGGAACAGGGAATATAGGTGAAAAACTGTTTTTT. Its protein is CASSGTGNIGEKLFF.

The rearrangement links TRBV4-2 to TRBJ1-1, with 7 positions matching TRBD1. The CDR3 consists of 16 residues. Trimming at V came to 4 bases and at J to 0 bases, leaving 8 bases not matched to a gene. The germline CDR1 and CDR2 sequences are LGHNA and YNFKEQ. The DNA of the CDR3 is TGTGCCAGCAGCCCCGATCCGGGACAGATGAACACTGAAGCTTTCTTT. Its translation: CASSPDPGQMNTEAFF.